The TCR beta chain under discussion was sequenced for a study of T-cell memory formation after mild COVID-19. Barcoded TCR alpha and TCR beta cDNA libraries with UMIs came from 5'RACE using constant-segment primers. TCRdb re-analysed the 5' RACE reads in MiXCR, keeping a single row per CDR3 protein. The data show around 300,000 distinct CDR3 sequences, roughly an eighth seen once. The trim removed 6 bases at V and 6 bases at J, leaving 6 bases unmatched. Germline V gives CDR1 SGHTA, CDR2 FQGNSA. The CDR3 loop spans 13 amino acids. Overall study findings and caveats: There was a balanced CD4/CD8 profile in clones contracting day 15 to 85, and later expanders leaned CD4+.

As to this clonotype: What it recognizes is unknown.

The clonotype was recovered from a man aged 18 to 29 who had mild COVID-19 (a few samples of this study predate the infection). Cell type and time point are not known. Material: PBMCs or a T cell subset sorted from them (not recorded which). This sequence joins TRBV7-2 and TRBJ2-3, with TRBD2 identical over 7 bases. The CDR3 loop is CASRSAGTDTQYF. In nucleotides, the CDR3 is TGTGCCAGCAGGTCAGCGGGGACGGATACGCAGTATTTT.